This T cell receptor beta chain was sequenced during a study of T cells after yellow fever vaccination. Whole-study context: SMART-Seq v4 Ultra Low Input served to prepare low-cell-number fractions.

The CDR3 runs 16 residues. CDR1 SGHTA and CDR2 FQGTGA come from the germline V gene. The V end lost 1 base, the J end lost 6 bases, and 16 bases lay between the germline ends. On this clonotype: Its antigen is unknown.

Study results and caveats: When the response was secondary, it was weaker but reached its peak faster, day 5 versus 15. Contaminating bulk clonotypes could be abundant in FACS-sorted repertoires.

The TCR cDNA carried a universal primer site and UMIs from 5'RACE template switching. Via MiXCR, TCRdb re-called the 5' RACE reads, giving one row per CDR3 protein. The table records approximately 550,000 distinct CDR3 sequences, around an eighth of them present only once. The J gene is TRBJ2-1, the V gene TRBV7-3, with D possibly being TRBD2 (6 bases). The receptor was isolated from a man under 40 who received the YFV17D yellow fever vaccine. The specimen was PBMCs, collected on the day of the yellow fever booster vaccination. Here the CDR3 DNA reads TGTGCCAGCAGCTTAAATCGAGCGGGTTCGATCAATGAGCAGTTCTTC. Its protein is CASSLNRAGSINEQFF.